The source of this T cell receptor (beta chain) is a study of shared T cell receptors in the human thymus. Method: immunoSEQ multiplex PCR; TCRdb's copy keeps in-frame clones and lacks some. Altogether about 660,000 clones are present, roughly 90% being singletons, with the ten largest covering about 0.01%. This CDR3 has 17 residues. Per the germline V gene, CDR1 is MGHDK and CDR2 is SYGVNS. V was cut by 4 bases and J by 0 bases, with 18 bases left in between. The same data also contributed to another study, on human thymus T cells. Per that study: Thymic samples were excised during corrective heart operations.

The sequenced sample consisted of thymocytes. The sequence was obtained from a boy under three years old with a congenital heart defect. The chain has TRBV25-1 and TRBJ1-1, with a tentative D call TRBD1 (6 bases). CDR3 DNA sequence: TGTGCCAGCAGTGCCCTCACAGGGACCCCGCTGAACACTGAAGCTTTCTTT. It is translated as CASSALTGTPLNTEAFF.